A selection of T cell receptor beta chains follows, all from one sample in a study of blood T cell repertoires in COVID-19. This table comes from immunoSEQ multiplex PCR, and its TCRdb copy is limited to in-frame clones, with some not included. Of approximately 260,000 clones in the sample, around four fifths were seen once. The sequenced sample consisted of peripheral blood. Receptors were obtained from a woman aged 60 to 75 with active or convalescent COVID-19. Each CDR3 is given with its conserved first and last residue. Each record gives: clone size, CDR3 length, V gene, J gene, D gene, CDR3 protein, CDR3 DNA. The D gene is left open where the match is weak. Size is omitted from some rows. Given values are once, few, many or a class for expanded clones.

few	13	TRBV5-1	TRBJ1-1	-	CASRDSMNTEAFF	TGCGCCAGCAGGGACAGCATGAACACTGAAGCTTTCTTT
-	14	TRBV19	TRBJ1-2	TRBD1	CASSPSDRAYGYTF	TGTGCCAGTAGTCCGTCGGACAGGGCCTATGGCTACACCTTC
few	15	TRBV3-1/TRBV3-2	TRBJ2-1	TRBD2	CASSPSGGFGAEQFF	TGTGCCAGCAGCCCTAGCGGGGGCTTTGGGGCGGAGCAGTTCTTC
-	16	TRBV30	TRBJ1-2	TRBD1	CAWSKGDSTWSYGYTF	TGTGCCTGGAGTAAGGGGGACAGCACATGGAGCTATGGCTACACCTTC
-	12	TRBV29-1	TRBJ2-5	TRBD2	CSVDGGEETQYF	TGCAGCGTTGACGGGGGGGAAGAGACCCAGTACTTC
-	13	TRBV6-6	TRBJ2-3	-	CASRGDVTDTQYF	TGTGCCAGCAGGGGAGACGTCACAGATACGCAGTATTTT
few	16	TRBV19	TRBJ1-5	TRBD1	CASSHRDRASNQPQHF	TGTGCCAGTAGCCACCGGGACAGGGCGAGCAATCAGCCCCAGCATTTT
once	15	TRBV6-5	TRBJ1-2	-	CASSYSNSMGYGYTF	TGTGCCAGCAGTTACTCGAACAGTATGGGCTATGGCTACACCTTC
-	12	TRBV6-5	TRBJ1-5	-	CASSLGGQPQHF	TGTGCCAGCAGCCTCGGAGGGCAGCCCCAGCATTTT
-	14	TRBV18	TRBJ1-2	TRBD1	CASSAGQTNYGYTF	TGTGCCAGCTCAGCGGGACAGACTAACTATGGCTACACCTTC
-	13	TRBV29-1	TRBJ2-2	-	CSVEEPNSGELFF	TGCAGCGTTGAAGAACCCAACTCCGGGGAGCTGTTTTTT
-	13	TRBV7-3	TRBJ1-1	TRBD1	CASSLQGVTEAFF	TGTGCCAGCAGCTTACAGGGGGTCACTGAAGCTTTCTTT
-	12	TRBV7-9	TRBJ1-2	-	CAHSPRDYGYTF	TGTGCCCATTCGCCGCGGGACTATGGCTACACCTTC
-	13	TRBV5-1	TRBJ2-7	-	CASSLGPGYEQYF	TGCGCCAGCAGCTTGGGGCCGGGCTACGAGCAGTACTTC
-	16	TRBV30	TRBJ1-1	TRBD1	CAWSAPWDSLNTEAFF	TGTGCCTGGAGTGCCCCCTGGGACAGTCTGAACACTGAAGCTTTCTTT
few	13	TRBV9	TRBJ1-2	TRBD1	CASSVGQGNDYTF	TGTGCCAGCAGCGTAGGACAGGGAAACGACTACACCTTC
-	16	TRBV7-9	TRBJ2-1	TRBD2	CASSHPGLTSHNEQFF	TGTGCCAGCAGCCACCCGGGACTAACATCCCACAATGAGCAGTTCTTC
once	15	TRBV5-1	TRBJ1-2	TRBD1	CASSTSGTESYGYTF	TGCGCCAGCAGTACCTCCGGGACAGAGAGCTATGGCTACACCTTC
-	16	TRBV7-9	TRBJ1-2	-	CASSLGFGVGNYGYTF	TGTGCCAGCAGCTTAGGTTTCGGAGTAGGAAACTATGGCTACACCTTC
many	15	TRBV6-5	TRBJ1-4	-	CASSYSRGFNEKLFF	TGTGCCAGCAGTTACTCTCGGGGGTTTAATGAAAAACTGTTTTTT
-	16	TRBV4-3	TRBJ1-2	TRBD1	CASSQDGTGGRDGYTF	TGCGCCAGCAGCCAAGATGGCACAGGGGGAAGAGATGGCTACACCTTC
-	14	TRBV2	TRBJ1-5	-	CASSGLKGNQPQHF	TGTGCCAGCTCGGGACTAAAGGGCAATCAGCCCCAGCATTTT
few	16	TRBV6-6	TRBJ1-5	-	CASSYRVDRRYQPQHF	TGTGCCAGCAGTTACCGGGTTGACAGGCGTTATCAGCCCCAGCATTTT
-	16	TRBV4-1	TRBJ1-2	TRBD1	CASSPSGRGDSYGYTF	TGCGCCAGCAGCCCGAGCGGCAGGGGGGACTCTTATGGCTACACCTTC
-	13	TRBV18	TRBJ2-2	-	CASSPGYPGELFF	TGTGCCAGCTCACCGGGCTACCCCGGGGAGCTGTTTTTT
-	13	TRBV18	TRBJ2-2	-	CASTDTNTGELFF	TGTGCCAGCACTGACACGAACACCGGGGAGCTGTTTTTT
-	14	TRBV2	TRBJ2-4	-	CASSEAGGQNIQYF	TGTGCCAGCAGTGAAGCGGGGGGGCAAAACATTCAGTACTTC
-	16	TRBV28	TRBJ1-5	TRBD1	CASSSIDRDGNQPQHF	TGTGCCAGCAGTTCAATTGACAGGGACGGCAATCAGCCCCAGCATTTT
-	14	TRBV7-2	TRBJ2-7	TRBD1	CASTPGTGTYEQYF	TGTGCCAGCACCCCCGGGACAGGCACCTACGAGCAGTACTTC
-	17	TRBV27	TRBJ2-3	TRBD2	CASSFSERGDGGDTQYF	TGTGCCAGCAGTTTTAGCGAGCGGGGGGACGGGGGAGATACGCAGTATTTT
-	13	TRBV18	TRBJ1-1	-	CASFRGSGPEAFF	TGTGCCAGCTTTCGAGGCAGTGGCCCTGAAGCTTTCTTT
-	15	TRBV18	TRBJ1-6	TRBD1	CASSRQGRYNSPLHF	TGTGCCAGCTCACGACAGGGACGGTATAATTCACCCCTCCACTTT
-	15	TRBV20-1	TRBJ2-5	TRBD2	CSASRPSGGQETQYF	TGCAGTGCTAGTCGTCCTAGCGGGGGGCAAGAGACCCAGTACTTC
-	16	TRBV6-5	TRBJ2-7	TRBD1	CASSSGGTGRTYEQYF	TGTGCCAGCAGTTCCGGAGGGACAGGGAGAACCTACGAGCAGTACTTC
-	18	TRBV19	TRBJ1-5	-	CASSIQGTAKFSNQPQHF	TGTGCCAGTAGTATTCAGGGGACGGCAAAATTTAGCAATCAGCCCCAGCATTTT
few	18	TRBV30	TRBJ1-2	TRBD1	CAWSYRRQGLRTDYGYTF	TGTGCCTGGAGCTACCGTAGACAGGGATTGAGGACTGACTATGGCTACACCTTC
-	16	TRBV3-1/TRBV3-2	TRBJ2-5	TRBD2	CASSQGGGGAPETQYF	TGTGCCAGCAGCCAAGGGGGCGGGGGGGCCCCAGAGACCCAGTACTTC
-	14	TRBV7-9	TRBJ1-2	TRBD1	CASRGTGVSYGYTF	TGTGCCAGCAGAGGGACAGGGGTCTCCTATGGCTACACCTTC
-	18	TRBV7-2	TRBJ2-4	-	CASSSQTGLGYGGNIQYF	TGTGCCAGCAGCTCCCAGACCGGACTCGGGTACGGTGGAAACATTCAGTACTTC
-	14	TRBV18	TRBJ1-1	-	CASSPPYRNTEAFF	TGTGCCAGCTCACCCCCCTACAGGAACACTGAAGCTTTCTTT
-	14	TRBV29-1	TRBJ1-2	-	CSVEDQAGVDGYTF	TGCAGCGTTGAAGATCAAGCGGGGGTGGATGGCTACACCTTC
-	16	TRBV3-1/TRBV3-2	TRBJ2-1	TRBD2	CASSPSYSGGDNEQFF	TGTGCCAGCAGCCCAAGTTATAGCGGGGGGGACAATGAGCAGTTCTTC
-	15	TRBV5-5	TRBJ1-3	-	CASSFRLDSGNTIYF	TGTGCCAGCAGCTTCCGACTGGACTCTGGAAACACCATATATTTT
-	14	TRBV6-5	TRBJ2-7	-	CASRRSGTTYEQYF	TGTGCCAGCAGGCGTTCCGGGACAACCTACGAGCAGTACTTC
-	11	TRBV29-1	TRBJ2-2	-	CSGQNTGELFF	TGCAGCGGACAGAACACCGGGGAGCTGTTTTTT